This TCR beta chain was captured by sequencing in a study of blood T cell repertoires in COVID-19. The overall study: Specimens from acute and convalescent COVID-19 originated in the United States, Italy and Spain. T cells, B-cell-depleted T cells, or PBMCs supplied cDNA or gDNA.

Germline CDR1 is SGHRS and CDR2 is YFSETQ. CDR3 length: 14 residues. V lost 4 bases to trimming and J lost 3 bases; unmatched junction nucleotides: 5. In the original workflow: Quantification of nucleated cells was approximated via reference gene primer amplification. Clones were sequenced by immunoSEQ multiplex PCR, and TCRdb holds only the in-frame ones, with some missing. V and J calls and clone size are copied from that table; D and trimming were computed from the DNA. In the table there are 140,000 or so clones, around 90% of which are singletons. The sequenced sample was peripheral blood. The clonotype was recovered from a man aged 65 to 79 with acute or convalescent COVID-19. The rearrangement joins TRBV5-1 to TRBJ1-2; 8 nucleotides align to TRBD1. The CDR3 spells CASSPQGADYGYTF. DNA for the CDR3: TGCGCCAGCAGCCCTCAGGGGGCAGACTATGGCTACACCTTC.